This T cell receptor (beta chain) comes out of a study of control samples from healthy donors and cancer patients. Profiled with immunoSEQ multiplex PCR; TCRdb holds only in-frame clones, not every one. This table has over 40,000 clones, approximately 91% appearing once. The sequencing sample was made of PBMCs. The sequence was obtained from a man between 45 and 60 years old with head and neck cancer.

The CDR3 sequence: CASSDLTSGNTIYF. The CDR3 coding sequence is TGTGCCAGCAGCGACCTGACCTCTGGAAACACCATATATTTT. The rearrangement joins TRBV28 to TRBJ1-3, with D hard to call. The V end was cut by 6 bases, the J end by 0 bases, with 9 bases between. CDR1 is MDHEN and CDR2 is SYDVKM in the germline V gene. The CDR3 totals 14 residues.